A selection of T cell receptor beta chains follows, all from one sample in a study of identical twins. Each CDR3 protein is one row after TCRdb ran MiXCR on the 5' RACE reads. Of approximately 410,000 distinct CDR3 sequences listed, approximately 17% were seen once; the top ten hold roughly 12%. Sequencing used naive T cells sorted from blood. These receptors originate from a man between 50 and 59 years old in good health. Each CDR3 is given with its conserved first and last residue. D genes are given only for firm matches. Rows give clone size only sometimes, using once, few, many, or a class for an expanded clone.

V	size	J	D	DNA	CDR3
TRBV21-1	.	TRBJ2-3	.	TGTGCCAGCAGCCCCCCCGCGCAGGGGCTCAACACAGATACGCAGTATTTT	CASSPPAQGLNTDTQYF
TRBV28	.	TRBJ2-3	TRBD1	TGTGCCAGCAGTTCCCCCGGGACAGTACGCACAGATACGCAGTATTTT	CASSSPGTVRTDTQYF
TRBV5-1	many	TRBJ2-7	TRBD1	TGCGCCAGCAGCAATCCGGCAGGGGGATACGAGCAGTACTTC	CASSNPAGGYEQYF
TRBV7-6	.	TRBJ2-7	.	TGTGCCAGCAGCACAAAAGGGACTGGCTCCTACGAGCAGTACTTC	CASSTKGTGSYEQYF
TRBV7-9	.	TRBJ2-7	TRBD1	TGTGCCAGCAGCTTACAGGGGGCGCGGAACGAGCAGTACTTC	CASSLQGARNEQYF
TRBV10-3	few	TRBJ2-7	TRBD1	TGTGCCACCGGCGGGACAGGGGATCCTCTAACCTACGAGCAGTACTTC	CATGGTGDPLTYEQYF
TRBV20-1	many	TRBJ2-1	.	TGCAGTGCTAGAGATTTTAATCGCGATAGTTCTCGCTACAATGAGCAGTTCTTC	CSARDFNRDSSRYNEQFF
TRBV5-1	once	TRBJ1-5	.	TGCTCTCAACGGGAGCCCCAGCATTTT	CSQREPQHF
TRBV10-3	many	TRBJ2-1	.	TGTGCCATCAGTGAGTTAGGCCTAGTGGGCGAGCAGTTCTTC	CAISELGLVGEQFF
TRBV7-9	.	TRBJ2-1	TRBD2	TGTGCCAGCAGCTTCCCTAGCGGGGTTGAGCAGTTCTTC	CASSFPSGVEQFF
TRBV5-1	many	TRBJ1-2	TRBD1	TGCGCCAGCAGCCCTGGGGGCAGGGGGCACTATGGCTACACCTTC	CASSPGGRGHYGYTF
TRBV20-1	few	TRBJ2-7	TRBD1	TGCAGTGCTACCCCTGGTGGGACAGGGCGGCGGGTCGGGAACGAGCAGTACTTC	CSATPGGTGRRVGNEQYF
TRBV5-1	many	TRBJ2-1	.	TGCGCCAGCAGCTTGGGGCCCGGGGTAAGCTCCTACAATGAGCAGTTCTTC	CASSLGPGVSSYNEQFF
TRBV6-1	.	TRBJ2-7	.	TGTGCCAGCAGGACCCGGGGACGGATCTCCTACGAGCAGTACTTC	CASRTRGRISYEQYF
TRBV10-3	few	TRBJ2-3	TRBD1	TGTGCCATCACGACAGGGTTGAAGGGCACAGATACGCAGTATTTT	CAITTGLKGTDTQYF
TRBV11-2	few	TRBJ2-1	.	TGTGCCAGCAGCTTAGGGCGGGCAGTCCTAGCCACGTTCTTC	CASSLGRAVLATFF
TRBV12-3/TRBV12-4	few	TRBJ2-5	TRBD1	TGTGCCAGCAGCGAGGGGGACAGGGACCAAGAGACCCAGTACTTC	CASSEGDRDQETQYF
TRBV6-1	many	TRBJ1-4	TRBD1	TGTGCCAGCAGCCGAATTAGGACAGGGCAAGGTGGTATAGAAAAACTGTTTTTT	CASSRIRTGQGGIEKLFF
TRBV7-9	.	TRBJ2-1	.	TGTGCCAGCAGCTCTGGCCGCAATGAGCAGTTCTTC	CASSSGRNEQFF
TRBV7-9	.	TRBJ2-1	.	TGTGCCAGCAGCTTATCTACCTCCAGCAATGAGCAGTTCTTC	CASSLSTSSNEQFF
TRBV27	.	TRBJ2-7	.	TGTGCCAGCAGTCCCACGGAGAACCAAAAATACGAGCAGTACTTC	CASSPTENQKYEQYF
TRBV5-5	few	TRBJ1-6	.	TGTGCCAGCAGCTTGGATGGGCTTAGTCTTAATTCACCCCTCCACTTT	CASSLDGLSLNSPLHF
TRBV4-1	few	TRBJ1-2	.	TGCGCCAGCAGCCAAGGCGATAGGCGTCCCTACACCTTC	CASSQGDRRPYTF
TRBV5-1	.	TRBJ1-2	.	TGCGCCAGCGGATTAATAGACAGGAACTATGGCTACACCTTC	CASGLIDRNYGYTF
TRBV28	.	TRBJ2-7	TRBD1	TGTGCCAGCAGCGACCTCTGGGACAGGGGAGCCTACGAGCAGTACTTC	CASSDLWDRGAYEQYF
TRBV28	.	TRBJ2-2	.	TGTGCCAGCAGCCCGGAGAGCCCCCGCACGAGGAGGACCGGGGAGCTGTTTTTT	CASSPESPRTRRTGELFF
TRBV5-6	.	TRBJ1-2	.	TGTGCCAGCAGCTTGTATCTGGCAGGGGCTGATGGCTACACCTTC	CASSLYLAGADGYTF
TRBV6-2/TRBV6-3	.	TRBJ2-7	TRBD2	TGTGCCAGCAGTCAAGGACTAGCTTGGGAGCAGTACTTC	CASSQGLAWEQYF
TRBV29-1	.	TRBJ2-2	.	TGCAGCGCCTCGGGGGCGGACACCGGGGAGCTGTTTTTT	CSASGADTGELFF
TRBV7-6	few	TRBJ2-3	.	TGTGCCAGCAGCCGCAAGATCACAGATACGCAGTATTTT	CASSRKITDTQYF
TRBV9	few	TRBJ2-3	.	TGTGCCAGCAGCCTAGCACAGGACACAGATACGCAGTATTTT	CASSLAQDTDTQYF
TRBV30	.	TRBJ2-7	.	TGTGCCTGGAGTCAACCTTTCGGGACCCCCGCGGATGAGCAGTACTTC	CAWSQPFGTPADEQYF
TRBV4-3	.	TRBJ1-3	.	TGCGCCAGCAGCCCCGGGGGAAGCCCTGGAAACACCATATATTTT	CASSPGGSPGNTIYF
TRBV6-5	many	TRBJ2-7	.	TGTGCCAGCAGTTACGAACAGGGAGCCTACGAGCAGTACTTC	CASSYEQGAYEQYF
TRBV12-3/TRBV12-4	.	TRBJ2-2	TRBD2	TGTGCCAGCAGGTTCCGGACTAGCGCCACCGGGGAGCTGTTTTTT	CASRFRTSATGELFF